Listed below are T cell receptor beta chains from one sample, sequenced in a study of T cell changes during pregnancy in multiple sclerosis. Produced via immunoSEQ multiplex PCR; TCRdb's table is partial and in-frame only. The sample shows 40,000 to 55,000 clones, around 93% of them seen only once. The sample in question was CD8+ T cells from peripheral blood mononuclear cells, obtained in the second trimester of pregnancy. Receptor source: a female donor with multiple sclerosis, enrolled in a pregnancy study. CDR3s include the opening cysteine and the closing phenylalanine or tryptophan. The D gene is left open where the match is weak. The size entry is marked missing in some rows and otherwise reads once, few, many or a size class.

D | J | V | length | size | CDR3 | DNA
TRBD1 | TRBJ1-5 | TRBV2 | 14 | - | CASRPDRLSWTQHF | TGTGCCAGCAGGCCGGACAGGCTCTCTTGGACCCAGCATTTT
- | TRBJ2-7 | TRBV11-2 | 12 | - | CASSLGAYEQYF | TGTGCCAGCAGCTTAGGAGCCTACGAGCAGTACTTC
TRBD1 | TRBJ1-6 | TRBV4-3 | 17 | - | CASSQVAPGQGGSPLHF | TGCGCCAGCAGCCAAGTGGCCCCGGGACAGGGGGGTTCACCCCTCCACTTT
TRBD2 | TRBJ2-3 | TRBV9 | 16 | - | CASSLGLAGVTDTQYF | TGTGCCAGCAGCCTCGGACTAGCGGGGGTCACAGATACGCAGTATTTT
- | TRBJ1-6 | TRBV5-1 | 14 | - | CASSFTGLNSPLHF | TGCGCCAGCAGCTTTACAGGGCTCAATTCACCCCTCCACTTT
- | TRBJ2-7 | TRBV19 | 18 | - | CASSISLESYTSSYEQYF | TGTGCCAGTAGTATTAGTTTGGAGTCCTATACGAGCTCCTACGAGCAGTACTTC
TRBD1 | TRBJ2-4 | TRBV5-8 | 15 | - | CASSLDEGAGNIQYF | TGTGCCAGCAGCTTGGATGAGGGGGCGGGAAACATTCAGTACTTC
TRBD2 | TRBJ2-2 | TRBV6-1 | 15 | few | CASSEAAGETGELFF | TGTGCCAGCAGTGAAGCAGCGGGGGAGACCGGGGAGCTGTTTTTT
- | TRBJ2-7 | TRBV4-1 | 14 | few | CASSQEPGTYEQYF | TGCGCCAGCAGCCAAGAGCCAGGGACCTACGAGCAGTACTTC
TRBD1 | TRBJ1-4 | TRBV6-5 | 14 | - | CASSRTGGREKLFF | TGTGCCAGCAGCCGGACAGGGGGCCGGGAAAAACTGTTTTTT
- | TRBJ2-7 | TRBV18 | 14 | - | CASSTGTTPNEQYF | TGTGCCAGCTCAACCGGGACAACCCCTAACGAGCAGTACTTC
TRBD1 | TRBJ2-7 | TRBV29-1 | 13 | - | CSVEVGTGVVQYF | TGCAGCGTTGAAGTCGGGACAGGGGTAGTGCAGTACTTC
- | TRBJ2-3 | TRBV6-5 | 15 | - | CASSYSRGSTDTQYF | TGTGCCAGCAGTTACTCGCGGGGCAGCACAGATACGCAGTATTTT
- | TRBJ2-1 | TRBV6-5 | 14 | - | CASSSKTLSVEQFF | TGTGCCAGCAGTTCGAAAACCCTTAGCGTCGAGCAGTTCTTC
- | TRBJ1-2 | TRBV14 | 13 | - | CASSQSRNYGYTF | TGTGCCAGCAGCCAATCCAGGAACTATGGCTACACCTTC
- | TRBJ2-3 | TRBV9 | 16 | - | CASSHRLTGGTDTQYF | TGTGCCAGCAGTCACAGACTCACGGGAGGCACAGATACGCAGTATTTT
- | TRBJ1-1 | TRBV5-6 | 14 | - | CASSRPGTRTEAFF | TGTGCCAGCAGCCGACCAGGGACTAGGACTGAAGCTTTCTTT
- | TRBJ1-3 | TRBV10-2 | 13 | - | CASLEPSGNTIYF | TGCGCCAGCCTCGAGCCCTCTGGAAACACCATATATTTT
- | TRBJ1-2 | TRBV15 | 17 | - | CATSRDLDSQRFYGYTF | TGTGCCACCAGCAGAGATCTCGATTCACAACGTTTTTATGGCTACACCTTC
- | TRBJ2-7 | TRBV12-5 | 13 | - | CASGLRRAHEQYF | TGTGCTAGTGGTTTGAGGAGGGCCCACGAGCAGTACTTC
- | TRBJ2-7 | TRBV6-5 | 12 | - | CASSYTGYEQYF | TGTGCCAGCAGTTACACCGGGTACGAGCAGTACTTC
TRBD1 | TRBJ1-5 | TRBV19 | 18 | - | CASSISPDREISNQPQHF | TGTGCCAGTAGTATCTCGCCCGACAGGGAGATTAGCAATCAGCCCCAGCATTTT
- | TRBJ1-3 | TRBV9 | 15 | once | CASSGSGSSGNTIYF | TGTGCCAGCAGCGGAAGTGGGAGCTCTGGAAACACCATATATTTT
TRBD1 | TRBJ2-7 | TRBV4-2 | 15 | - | CASSQEAGGSYEQYF | TGTGCCAGCAGCCAAGAAGCAGGGGGCAGCTACGAGCAGTACTTC
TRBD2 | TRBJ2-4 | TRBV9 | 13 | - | CASSRGLAGIQYF | TGTGCCAGCAGCAGAGGACTAGCGGGCATTCAGTACTTC
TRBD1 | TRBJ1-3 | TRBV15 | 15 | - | CATSFGTGLGNTIYF | TGTGCCACCAGCTTTGGGACAGGGTTGGGAAACACCATATATTTT
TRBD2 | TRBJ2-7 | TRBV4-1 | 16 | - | CASSGISGPEAYEQYF | TGCGCCAGCAGTGGGATTAGCGGGCCGGAGGCCTACGAGCAGTACTTC
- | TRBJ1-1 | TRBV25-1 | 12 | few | CASSVQNTEAFF | TGTGCCAGCAGTGTCCAGAACACTGAAGCTTTCTTT
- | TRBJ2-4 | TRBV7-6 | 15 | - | CASSEGLLAKNIQYF | TGTGCCAGCAGTGAGGGACTTCTAGCCAAAAACATTCAGTACTTC
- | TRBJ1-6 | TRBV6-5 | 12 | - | CASSLSNSPLHF | TGTGCCAGCAGTTTATCTAATTCACCCCTCCACTTT
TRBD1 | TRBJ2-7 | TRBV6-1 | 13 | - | CASSEGQGDEQYF | TGTGCCAGCAGTGAAGGCCAGGGGGACGAGCAGTACTTC
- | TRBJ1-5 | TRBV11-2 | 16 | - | CASSLDWGGPDQPQHF | TGTGCCAGCAGCTTAGATTGGGGGGGCCCGGATCAGCCCCAGCATTTT
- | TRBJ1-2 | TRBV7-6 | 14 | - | CASSLNPANYGYTF | TGTGCCAGCAGCTTGAATCCAGCTAACTATGGCTACACCTTC
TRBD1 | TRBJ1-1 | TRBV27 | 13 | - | CASSMTGPTEAFF | TGTGCCAGCAGTATGACAGGGCCAACTGAAGCTTTCTTT
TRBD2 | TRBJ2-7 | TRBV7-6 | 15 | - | CASSVGVAGTYEQYF | TGTGCCAGCAGCGTAGGGGTAGCGGGGACCTACGAGCAGTACTTC
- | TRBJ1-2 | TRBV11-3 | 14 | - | CASREPRGAYGYTF | TGTGCCAGCCGCGAGCCGCGGGGAGCCTATGGCTACACCTTC
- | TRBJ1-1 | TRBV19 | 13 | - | CASIPPDTREAFF | TGTGCCAGTATCCCCCCGGACACCCGGGAGGCTTTCTTT
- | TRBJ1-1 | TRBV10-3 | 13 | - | CAISESTDTEAFF | TGTGCCATCAGTGAGTCTACGGACACTGAAGCTTTCTTT
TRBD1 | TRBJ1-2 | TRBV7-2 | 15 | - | CASSPGTAPNYGYTF | TGTGCCAGCAGCCCCGGGACAGCCCCTAACTATGGCTACACCTTC
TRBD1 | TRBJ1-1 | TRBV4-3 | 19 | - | CASSQEGLVPGGAGTEAFF | TGCGCCAGCAGCCAAGAAGGACTTGTCCCAGGGGGCGCAGGTACTGAAGCTTTCTTT
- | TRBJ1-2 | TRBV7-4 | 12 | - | CASSLGCAGYTF | TGTGCCAGCAGCTTAGGGTGTGCGGGCTACACCTTC
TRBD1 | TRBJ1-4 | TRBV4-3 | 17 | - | CASSQEVDRVGMEKLFF | TGCGCCAGCAGCCAGGAGGTGGACAGGGTTGGAATGGAAAAACTGTTTTTT
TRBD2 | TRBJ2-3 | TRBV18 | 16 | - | CASSPQLAGITDTQYF | TGTGCCAGCTCACCACAACTAGCGGGGATCACAGATACGCAGTATTTT
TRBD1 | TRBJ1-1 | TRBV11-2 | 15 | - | CASSSRGDLNTEAFF | TGTGCCAGCAGCTCCAGGGGGGACTTGAACACTGAAGCTTTCTTT
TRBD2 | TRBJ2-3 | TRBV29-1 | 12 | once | CSSGGLLDTQYF | TGCAGTAGCGGGGGACTTCTAGATACGCAGTATTTT
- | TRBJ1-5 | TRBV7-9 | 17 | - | CASSPQEGRRGGSPQHF | TGTGCCAGCAGCCCACAGGAAGGACGGCGGGGGGGGAGTCCCCAGCATTTT
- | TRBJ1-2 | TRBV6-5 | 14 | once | CASSWAAANYGYTF | TGTGCCAGCAGTTGGGCTGCTGCTAACTATGGCTACACCTTC
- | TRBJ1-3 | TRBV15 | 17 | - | CATSRADRSRSGNTIYF | TGTGCCACCAGCAGAGCCGACAGGAGCCGCTCTGGAAACACCATATATTTT
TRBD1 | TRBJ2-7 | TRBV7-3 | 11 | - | CASSLGQGKYF | TGTGCCAGCAGCTTGGGACAGGGGAAGTACTTC
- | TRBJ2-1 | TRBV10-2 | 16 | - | CASSESWESSYNEQFF | TGCGCCAGCAGTGAGTCCTGGGAGAGCTCCTACAATGAGCAGTTCTTC
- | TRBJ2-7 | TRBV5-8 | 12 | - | CASSTTVYEQYF | TGTGCCAGCAGCACAACAGTCTACGAGCAGTACTTC
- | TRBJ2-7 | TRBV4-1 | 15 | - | CASSPSTGMAYEQYF | TGCGCCAGCAGCCCCTCGACAGGAATGGCCTACGAGCAGTACTTC